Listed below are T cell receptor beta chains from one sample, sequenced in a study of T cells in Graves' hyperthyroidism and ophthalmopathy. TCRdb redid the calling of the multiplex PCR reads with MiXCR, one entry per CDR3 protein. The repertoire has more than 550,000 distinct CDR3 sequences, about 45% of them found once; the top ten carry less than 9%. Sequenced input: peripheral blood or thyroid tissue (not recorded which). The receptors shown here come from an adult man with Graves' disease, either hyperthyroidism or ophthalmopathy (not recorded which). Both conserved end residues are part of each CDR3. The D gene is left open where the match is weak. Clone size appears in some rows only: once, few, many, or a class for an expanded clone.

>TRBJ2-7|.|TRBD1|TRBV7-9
TGTGCCAGCAGCTCATCATATCAGGGGGCGTACGAGCAGTACTTC
CASSSSYQGAYEQYF
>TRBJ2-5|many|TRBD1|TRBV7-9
TGTGCCAGCAGCTTCAGGGACAGGAAGTACTTC
CASSFRDRKYF
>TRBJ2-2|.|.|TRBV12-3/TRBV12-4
TGTGCCAGCAGTTTGGATGCGCGGGGCACCGGGGAGCTGTTTTTT
CASSLDARGTGELFF
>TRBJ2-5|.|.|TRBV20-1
TGCTGTGCTAGCAGCTTGGGGGTTGGAGAGACCCAGTACTTC
CCASSLGVGETQYF
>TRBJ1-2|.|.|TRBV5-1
TGCGCCAGCAGCTTGTACCGCGGAACGGCCAATAACTATGGCTACACCTTC
CASSLYRGTANNYGYTF
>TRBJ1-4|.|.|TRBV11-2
TGTGCCAGCAGCTCGCCCAGGGTTAGCGGTGAAAAACTGTTTTTT
CASSSPRVSGEKLFF
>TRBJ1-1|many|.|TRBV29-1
TGCAGCGTTGACGGGGGGTTCATCACTGAAGCTTTCTTT
CSVDGGFITEAFF
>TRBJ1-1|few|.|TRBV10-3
TGTGCCAGCACCACTATAATCGGACAGTCTGAAGCTTTCTTT
CASTTIIGQSEAFF
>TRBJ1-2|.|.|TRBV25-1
TGTGCCAGCAGCGTTGAGCGGTACGAGGTGGACTATGGCTACACCTTC
CASSVERYEVDYGYTF
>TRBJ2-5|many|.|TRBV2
TGTGCCAGCGCCAGAGCCCAGGAGACCCAGTACTTC
CASARAQETQYF
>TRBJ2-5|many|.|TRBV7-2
TGTGCCAGCAGCTTCGGGGTGGAGACCCAGTACTTC
CASSFGVETQYF
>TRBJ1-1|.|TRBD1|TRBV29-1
TGCAGCTTGGGGGACAGGGGGCGCGCGACTGAAGCTTTCTTT
CSLGDRGRATEAFF
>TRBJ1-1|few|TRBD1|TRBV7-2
TGTGCCGGCAGCTTCAGCCTGGACAGGGTTACTGAAGCTTTCTTT
CAGSFSLDRVTEAFF
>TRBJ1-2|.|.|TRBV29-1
TGCAGCGTTGACCCAACAGGTTGGCGTGGCTACACCTTC
CSVDPTGWRGYTF
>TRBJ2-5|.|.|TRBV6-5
TGTGCCAGCCAAGCGGCAGGAGAGACCCAGTACTTC
CASQAAGETQYF
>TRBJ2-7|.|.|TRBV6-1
TGTGCCAGCTGTCCTGGGGGGACCTACGAGCAGTACTTC
CASCPGGTYEQYF
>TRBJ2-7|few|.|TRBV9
TGTGCCAGCAGCGTAGATCCAGGATACTACGAGCAGTACTTC
CASSVDPGYYEQYF
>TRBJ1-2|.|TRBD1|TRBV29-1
TGCAGCGAAGGACAGGGCCATGGCTACACCTTC
CSEGQGHGYTF
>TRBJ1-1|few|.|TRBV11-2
TGTGCCAGCAGCCCGCGGGGAGGAACCATGAACACTGAAGCTTTCTTT
CASSPRGGTMNTEAFF
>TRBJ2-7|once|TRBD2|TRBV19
TGTGCCAGTAGGGCGGGAGTGAGCGAGCAGTACTTC
CASRAGVSEQYF
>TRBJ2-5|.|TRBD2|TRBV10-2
TGCGCCAGCAGTGAGTTAGCGGGGGGCCCCCAAGAGACCCAGTACTTC
CASSELAGGPQETQYF
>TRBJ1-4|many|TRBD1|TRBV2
TGTGCCAGCAGTGTGGTGGGACAGGGCTTAGGAGGAGAAAAACTGTTTTTT
CASSVVGQGLGGEKLFF
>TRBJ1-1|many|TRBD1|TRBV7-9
TGTGCCAGCAGCTCCGGGACAGGGTCTGAAGCTTTCTTT
CASSSGTGSEAFF
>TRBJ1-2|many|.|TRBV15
TGTGCCACCAGCAGACCTCTCGAAGGCTACACCTTC
CATSRPLEGYTF
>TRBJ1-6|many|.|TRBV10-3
TGTGCCATCAGAGGGGTTACGGGGAATTCACCCCTCCACTTT
CAIRGVTGNSPLHF
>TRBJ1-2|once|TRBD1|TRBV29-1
TGCAGCGTCCGGGACAGGGTTACTTCTGGCTACACCTTC
CSVRDRVTSGYTF
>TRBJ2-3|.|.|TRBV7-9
TGTGCCAGCAGCCAACGCCTAGGCGGGATAAGGACAGATACGCAGTATTTT
CASSQRLGGIRTDTQYF
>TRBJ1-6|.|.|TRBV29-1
TGCAGCCTCGACCCTCCAGGGGTTTCACCCCTCCACTTT
CSLDPPGVSPLHF
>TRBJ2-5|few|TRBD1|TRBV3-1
TGTGCCAGCAGCCCCCGACAGGGACAAGAGACCCAGTACTTC
CASSPRQGQETQYF
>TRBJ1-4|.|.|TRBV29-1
TGCAGCGTTGACGCAGGGCGCATAGGTGAAAAACTGTTTTTT
CSVDAGRIGEKLFF
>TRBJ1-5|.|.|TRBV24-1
TGTGCCACCAGTGAGAGGGCTAGCAATCAGCCCCAGCATTTT
CATSERASNQPQHF
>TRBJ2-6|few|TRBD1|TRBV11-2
TGTGCCAGCAGTACCACCGGGACAGGGACGTTCGGGGCCAACGTCCTGACTTTC
CASSTTGTGTFGANVLTF
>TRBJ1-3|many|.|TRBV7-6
TGTGCCAGCAGCTCCGGGATCTCCGGAAACACCATATATTTT
CASSSGISGNTIYF
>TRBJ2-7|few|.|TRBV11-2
TGTGCCAGCAGCTTATACGACGGGAACTACGAGCAGTACTTC
CASSLYDGNYEQYF
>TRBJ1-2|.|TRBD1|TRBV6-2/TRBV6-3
TGTGCTAGGGACAGGGTGCATGGCTACACCTTC
CARDRVHGYTF
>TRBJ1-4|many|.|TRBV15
TGTGCCACCAGCAGAGCTAGGACTAATGAAAAACTGTTTTTT
CATSRARTNEKLFF
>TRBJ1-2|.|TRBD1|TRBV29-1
TGCAGCGTTGAAGAGGACAGGGATGATGGCTACACCTTC
CSVEEDRDDGYTF
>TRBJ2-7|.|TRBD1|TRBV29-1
TGCAGCGTTGGGGGACAGGGCGGGTCCGAGCAGTACTTC
CSVGGQGGSEQYF
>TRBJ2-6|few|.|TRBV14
TGTGCCAGCAGCCAAGTGGTGGGCTCGAGCTCTGGGGCCAACGTCCTGACTTTC
CASSQVVGSSSGANVLTF
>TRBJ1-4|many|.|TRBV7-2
TGTGCCAGCAGCCGCGGACGGCTTAATGAAAAACTGTTTTTT
CASSRGRLNEKLFF
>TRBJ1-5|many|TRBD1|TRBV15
TGTGCCACCAGCATGCGACAGGGGTGGGATCAGCCCCAGCATTTT
CATSMRQGWDQPQHF
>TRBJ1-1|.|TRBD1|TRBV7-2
TGTGCCAGCAGCTTGGGACAGACTGAAGCTTCCTTT
CASSLGQTEASF
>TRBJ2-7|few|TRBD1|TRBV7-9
TGTGCCAGCAGCTTATTTCGCTTTGGGACAGGCATGAAGGTAGTTGACGAGCAGTACTTC
CASSLFRFGTGMKVVDEQYF
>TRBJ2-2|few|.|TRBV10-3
TGTGCCAGCAGGGAACAGGGTACCGACACCGGGGAGCTGTTTTTT
CASREQGTDTGELFF
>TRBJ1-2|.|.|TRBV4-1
TGTGCCAGCAGCCAGGCGGACTATGGCTACACCTTC
CASSQADYGYTF
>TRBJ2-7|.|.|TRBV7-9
TGTGCCAGCAGCTTAGAGGGGGGTACCTACGAGCAGTACTTC
CASSLEGGTYEQYF
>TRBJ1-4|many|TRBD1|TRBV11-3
TGTGCCAGCAGCTTACGGGACAGTAATGAAAAACTGTTTTTT
CASSLRDSNEKLFF
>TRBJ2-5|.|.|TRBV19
TGTGCCAGTACCCACACAGGGACGGAGACCCAGTACTTC
CASTHTGTETQYF
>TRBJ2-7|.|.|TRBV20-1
TGCAGTGCTAGGAACAGGGAATACGAGCAGTACTTC
CSARNREYEQYF
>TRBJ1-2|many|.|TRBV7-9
TGTGCCAGCAGCTTATCAGGGTTAAATGGCTACACCTTC
CASSLSGLNGYTF
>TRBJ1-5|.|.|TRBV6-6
TGTGCCAGCAGTTTTGGGCAGGGCGGCAGCAATCAGCCCCAGCATTTT
CASSFGQGGSNQPQHF
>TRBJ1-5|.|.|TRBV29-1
TGCAGCCCAGGCGAGGGGGTAGGTCAGCCCCAGCATTTT
CSPGEGVGQPQHF
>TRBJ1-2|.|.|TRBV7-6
TGTGCCAGCAGCCCGGGCCAGACCCTCTCGGGCTACACCTTC
CASSPGQTLSGYTF
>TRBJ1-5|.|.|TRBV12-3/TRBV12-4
TGTGCCAGCACCTGGGGTGGGCCCCAGCATTTT
CASTWGGPQHF
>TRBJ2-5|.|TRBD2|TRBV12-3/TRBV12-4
TGTGCCAGCAGTTTAGGGCTAGCGGGGGTTCAAGAGACCCAGTACTTC
CASSLGLAGVQETQYF
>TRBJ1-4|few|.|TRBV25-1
TGTGCCAGCTCACCCGGGGCCGAAAAACTGTTTTTT
CASSPGAEKLFF
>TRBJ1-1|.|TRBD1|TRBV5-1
TGCGCCAGCAGCCCATGGACAGGGGAGGCTGAAGCTTTCTTT
CASSPWTGEAEAFF
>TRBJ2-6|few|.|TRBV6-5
TGTGCCAGCAGTCGGACAGCAAGCTCTGGGGCCAACGTCCTGACTTTC
CASSRTASSGANVLTF
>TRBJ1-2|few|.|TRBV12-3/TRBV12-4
TGTGCCAGCAGTCCCGCCGGGACGTGGGAGTATGGCTACACCTTC
CASSPAGTWEYGYTF